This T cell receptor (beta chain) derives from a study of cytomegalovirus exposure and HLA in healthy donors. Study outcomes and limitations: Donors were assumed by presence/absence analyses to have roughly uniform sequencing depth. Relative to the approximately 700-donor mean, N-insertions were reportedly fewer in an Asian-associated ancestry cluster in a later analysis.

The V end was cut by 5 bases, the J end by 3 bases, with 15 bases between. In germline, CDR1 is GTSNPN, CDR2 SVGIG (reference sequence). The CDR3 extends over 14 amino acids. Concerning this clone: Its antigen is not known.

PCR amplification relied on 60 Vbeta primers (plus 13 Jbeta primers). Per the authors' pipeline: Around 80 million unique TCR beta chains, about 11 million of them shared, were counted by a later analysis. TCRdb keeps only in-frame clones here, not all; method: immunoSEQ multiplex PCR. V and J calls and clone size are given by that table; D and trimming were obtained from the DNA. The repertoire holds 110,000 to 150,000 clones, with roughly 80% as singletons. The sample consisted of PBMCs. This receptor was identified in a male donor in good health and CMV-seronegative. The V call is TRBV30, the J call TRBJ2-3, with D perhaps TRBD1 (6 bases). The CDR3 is CAWLWGRGTDTQYF. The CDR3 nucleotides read TGTGCCTGGCTGTGGGGGCGTGGGACAGATACGCAGTATTTT.